The entry that follows covers one T cell receptor beta chain sequence. Sequencing of TCR beta was performed on blood CD8+ T cells and on blood CD4+ T cells. The multiple sclerosis control group comprised treatment-naive patients with stable or active relapsing-remitting disease. TEMRA cells were FACS-enriched, unlike CD8+ and CD4+ T cells, which were negatively isolated. Random hexamers were used to reverse transcribe the RNA input (about 0.5 to 1 ug). Amplification of TCR beta CDR3 across 54 Vbeta and 13 Jbeta was performed with immunoSEQ multiplex PCR. Via MiXCR, TCRdb re-called the immunoSEQ multiplex PCR reads, giving one row per CDR3 protein. The data contain about 430,000 distinct CDR3 sequences, around 85% of them singletons. The source of the sample is a study of CD8 T cells in Susac syndrome. Germline loops: CDR1 MNHEY, CDR2 SMNVEV (reference sequence). This CDR3 contains 15 residues. Trimming took 5 bases from V and 0 from J; bases not matched to a gene: 3.

The receptor was isolated from a human donor with multiple sclerosis. This sequence joins TRBV27 and TRBJ2-2; 7 nucleotides agree with TRBD1. Specimen: CD8+ T cells from PBMCs. DNA for the CDR3: TGTGCCAGCAGTACAGGGGATTCGAACACCGGGGAGCTGTTTTTT. This gives the protein CASSTGDSNTGELFF.